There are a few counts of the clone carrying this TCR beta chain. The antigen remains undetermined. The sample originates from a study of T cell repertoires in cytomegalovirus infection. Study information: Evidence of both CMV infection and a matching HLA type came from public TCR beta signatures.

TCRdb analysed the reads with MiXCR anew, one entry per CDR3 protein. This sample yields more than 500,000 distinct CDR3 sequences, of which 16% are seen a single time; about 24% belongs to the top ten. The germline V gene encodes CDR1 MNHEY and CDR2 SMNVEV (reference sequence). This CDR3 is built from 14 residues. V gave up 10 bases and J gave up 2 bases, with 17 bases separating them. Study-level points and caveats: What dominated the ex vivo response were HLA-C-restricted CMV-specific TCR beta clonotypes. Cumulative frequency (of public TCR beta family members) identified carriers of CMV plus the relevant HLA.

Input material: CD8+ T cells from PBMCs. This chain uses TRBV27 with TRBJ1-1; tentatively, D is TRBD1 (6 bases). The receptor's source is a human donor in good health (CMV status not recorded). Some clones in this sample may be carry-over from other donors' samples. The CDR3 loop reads CAIKRRGGNTEAFF. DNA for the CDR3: TGTGCCATCAAGAGGAGGGGGGGAAACACTGAAGCTTTCTTT.